This TCR beta chain was recovered during a study of blood T cell repertoires in COVID-19. Overall study context: Samples taken during acute and convalescent COVID-19 were collected in the United States, Italy and Spain. Nucleic acid was either cDNA or gDNA, and it came from T cells, B-cell-depleted T cells, or PBMCs.

Trimming took off 5 bases at V and 1 base at J, with 12 bases between the two ends. The CDR3 contains 15 residues. Germline V gene sequence: CDR1 LNHDA, CDR2 SQIVND (reference sequence). As originally analysed: Amplification of reference gene primers provided the estimated nucleated cell counts. Some clones are missing from TCRdb's copy, which holds only in-frame ones; the method was immunoSEQ multiplex PCR. V and J calls and clone size are those listed in that table; D and trimming were worked out from the DNA. The table has about 180,000 clones, 86% seen once. This chain links TRBV19 with TRBJ1-5; tentatively, D is TRBD1 (6 bases). The origin of this receptor is a woman aged 25-40 years with active or convalescent COVID-19. The sequenced sample was peripheral blood. In DNA form, the CDR3 reads TGTGCCAGTAGTGACGGCCAGGGGAGCAATCAGCCCCAGCATTTT. Translation: CASSDGQGSNQPQHF.